This entry lists 22 T cell receptor beta chains sequenced from one sample in a study of vaccination and CD4 T cells after COVID-19. As to treatment: approximately 9-day PBMC culture with coronavirus spike peptide pools or control peptides (ViraFEST assay). The Oncomine TCR Beta short-read assay sequenced DNA from cultured CD4+ T cells. In TCRdb, the PCR reads were re-called with MiXCR into one record per CDR3 protein. The data hold approximately 15,000 distinct CDR3 sequences, with around 80% observed a single time. No antigen has been identified for these receptors. The material sequenced was CD4+ T cells from blood, cultured in vitro. The receptor source for this set is a human donor who had recovered from COVID-19.

There are a few counts of this clonotype. This chain links TRBV11-1 with TRBJ2-5, with TRBD2 as a possible D gene (6 bases). Germline V gene sequence: CDR1 SGHAT, CDR2 FQDESV (reference sequence). The length of the CDR3 is 14 residues. V was pared by 5 bases and J by 2 bases, with 12 bases between. As DNA, the CDR3 is TGTGCCAGCAGCAGAGCGGGCGGGCAAGAGACCCAGTACTTC. It specifies CASSRAGGQETQYF. The variable domain in full, completed from reference TRBV11-1 and TRBJ2-5, reads EAEVAQSPRYKITEKSQAVAFWCDPISGHATLYWYRQILGQGPELLVQFQDESVVDDSQLPKDRFSAERLKGVDSTLKIQPAELGDSAMYLCASSRAGGQETQYFGPGTRLLVL.

The rearrangement uses TRBV5-1 and TRBJ1-1, with TRBD1 as a possible D gene (6 bases). Germline lookup yields CDR1 SGHRS and CDR2 YFSETQ. The length of the CDR3 is 16 residues. The CDR3: CACKEGGAAMNTEAFF. CDR3 bases: TGCGCTTGCAAGGAAGGGGGTGCCGCGATGAACACTGAAGCTTTCTTT.

This clonotype was found once. The chain's CDR3 is CASSPGLQETQYF. The CDR3 nucleotides read TGTGCCAGCAGCCCAGGACTTCAAGAGACCCAGTACTTC. The chain joins TRBV7-2 to TRBJ2-5; D is possibly TRBD2 (5 bases). V lost 5 bases, J lost 2 bases, and 9 bases lay in between. This CDR3 is 13 amino acids long. The V gene's germline CDR1 is SGHTA and CDR2 FQGNSA.

The rearrangement links TRBV21-1 to TRBJ2-2; the table's D call of TRBD1 was not tested on the DNA. TRBV21-1 is marked as a pseudogene. The CDR3 extends over 14 amino acids. The CDR3 coding sequence is TGTGCCAGCAGGCGAGGGGGCCCCTTGGTGGAGCTGTTTTTT. Its translation: CASRRGGPLVELFF.

A few counts support this clonotype. V usage is TRBV21-1 and J usage is TRBJ1-6. TRBV21-1 is a documented pseudogene. The CDR3 loop spans 16 amino acids. For the CDR3, the DNA is TGTGCCAGCAGCAATGGACGGAGCTCCTATAATTCACCCCTCCACTTT. The encoded protein is CASSNGRSSYNSPLHF.

The V and J genes are TRBV20-1 and TRBJ2-7; 15 nucleotides align to TRBD2. V dropped 0 bases and J dropped 4; count of bases not matched to a gene: 13. From germline, CDR1 is DFQATT and CDR2 SNEGSKA (reference sequence). This CDR3 comprises 19 residues. The CDR3 here is CSARDLGLGLAGGVYEQYF. The CDR3 coding sequence is TGCAGTGCTAGAGATCTAGGGTTAGGACTAGCGGGAGGGGTGTACGAGCAGTACTTC.

This clonotype showed up just once. The chain combines TRBV10-2 with TRBJ1-1; 9 nucleotides line up with TRBD1. Trimming at V came to 4 bases and at J to 4 bases, leaving 4 bases not matched to a gene. The CDR3 totals 14 residues. Germline V lookup: CDR1 WSHSY, CDR2 SAAADI. The CDR3 reads CASSARDRATEAFF. Written as DNA, the CDR3 is TGCGCCAGCAGTGCTAGGGACAGGGCCACTGAAGCTTTCTTT.

This clonotype was counted a single time. The chain couples TRBV4-3 to TRBJ2-5; 12 nucleotides line up with TRBD2. The germline CDR1 and CDR2 sequences are LGHNA and YSLEER. The CDR3 runs 18 residues. V was clipped by 4 bases and J by 2 bases; unmatched bases: 11. CDR3 amino acids: CASSLRLAGAMGQETQYF. The CDR3 coding sequence is TGCGCCAGCAGCCTAAGACTAGCGGGAGCCATGGGGCAAGAGACCCAGTACTTC.

The J gene is TRBJ1-1, the V gene TRBV20-1; D not certain. The germline V and J ends were trimmed by 3 bases and 5 bases, with 13 bases remaining between them. Germline lookup yields CDR1 DFQATT and CDR2 SNEGSKA (reference sequence). The CDR3 runs to 13 residues. As DNA, the CDR3 is TGCAGTGCTAGTATTAGGAGGGTAACTGAAGCTTTCTTT. It is translated as CSASIRRVTEAFF.

This CDR3 reads CASGEPGQGPGYTF. DNA of the CDR3: TGTGCCAGCGGAGAACCGGGACAGGGCCCTGGCTACACCTTC. V gene TRBV27 combines with J gene TRBJ1-2; 9 positions agree with TRBD1. V lost 8 bases, J lost 7 bases, and 11 bases stayed unmatched. CDR1 and CDR2 from the germline V gene are MNHEY and SMNVEV (reference sequence). The CDR3 consists of 14 residues.

The J gene is TRBJ2-1, the V gene TRBV6-2 or TRBV6-3, with D tentatively TRBD2 (6 bases). CDR1 and CDR2 (germline): MNHEY, SVGEGT. Trimming shortened V by 6 bases and J by 2 bases, and 11 bases separated the two germline ends. The CDR3 is 14 amino acids. The CDR3 is CASSGRGTYNEQFF. The CDR3 DNA is TGTGCCAGCAGCGGGAGAGGGACCTACAATGAGCAGTTCTTC.

The table lists this clonotype with a count of one. This chain uses TRBV2 with TRBJ1-2; D call uncertain. CDR1 is SNHLY, CDR2 FYNNEI, per germline. Trimming took 2 bases from V and 5 from J, leaving 9 bases between them. The CDR3 is 13 residues long. The CDR3 reads CASSERERYGYTF. The CDR3 coding sequence is TGTGCCAGCAGTGAACGGGAAAGATATGGCTACACCTTC.

V and J are TRBV7-8 and TRBJ1-2; 7 bases are a match to TRBD1. The V and J ends lost 0 bases and 1 base, in that order; junction bases with no gene match: 2. This CDR3 comprises 15 residues. The germline CDR1 and CDR2 sequences are SGHVS and FQNEAQ. CDR3 sequence reads: CASSLAGTVNYGYTF. CDR3 coding DNA: TGTGCCAGCAGCTTAGCCGGGACAGTTAACTATGGCTACACCTTC. Drawing the rest from reference TRBV7-8 and TRBJ1-2, the complete variable domain is GAGVSQSPRYKVAKRGQDVALRCDPISGHVSLFWYQQALGQGPEFLTYFQNEAQLDKSGLPSDRFFAERPEGSVSTLKIQRTQQEDSAVYLCASSLAGTVNYGYTFGSGTRLTVV.

The rearrangement uses TRBV4-1 and TRBJ1-5, with 7 nucleotides matching TRBD1. The CDR3 covers 17 residues. The V and J ends lost 0 bases and 0 bases, in that order; junction bases with no gene match: 5. Germline CDR1 and CDR2: MGHRA and YSYEKL. This CDR3 is CASSQDWAGGSNQPQHF. The CDR3 DNA sequence: TGCGCCAGCAGCCAAGATTGGGCAGGGGGTAGCAATCAGCCCCAGCATTTT.

The chain uses TRBV28 and TRBJ1-2; TRBD1 is a possible D gene (5 bases). V was shortened by 7 bases and J by 6 bases, with 30 bases between the two germline ends. The CDR3 has 18 residues. The germline gives CDR1 MDHEN, CDR2 SYDVKM. CDR3 sequence: CASTPNSWGRTQGDGYTF. The CDR3 DNA reads as TGTGCCAGCACCCCGAACTCGTGGGGCAGGACGCAAGGGGATGGCTACACCTTC.

V usage is TRBV2 and J usage is TRBJ2-5, with a possible D match to TRBD1 (6 bases). This CDR3 is 12 amino acids long. Trimming cost V 10 bases and J 7 bases, with 16 bases left between them. Per germline, CDR1 SNHLY and CDR2 FYNNEI. The CDR3 nucleotides are TGTGCCACGCAGGGGACAAGGGGGACCCAGTACTTC. This translates into CATQGTRGTQYF.

By share, this clonotype ranks as large (0.1 to 1%). The chain links TRBV7-2 to TRBJ2-7, with D possibly TRBD2 on 5 matching bases. Germline loops: CDR1 SGHTA, CDR2 FQGNSA. The CDR3 loop spans 13 amino acids. The V gene lost 3 bases and the J gene lost 3 bases, with 9 bases spanning the gap. The CDR3 DNA is TGTGCCAGCAGCTTCGGACTGAACTACGAGCAGTACTTC. Protein sequence: CASSFGLNYEQYF.

The CDR3 nucleotides read TGTGCCAGCAGTTACTCCGGACGGTCCCAATATGGCTACACCTTC. Its protein is CASSYSGRSQYGYTF. This chain joins TRBV6-2 or TRBV6-3 and TRBJ1-2, with unresolved D. V was shortened by 0 bases and J by 5 bases, with 13 bases between the two germline ends. The CDR3 sequence is 15 residues long. Germline lookup yields CDR1 MNHEY and CDR2 SVGEGT.

The table lists this clonotype with a count of one. This chain links TRBV7-2 with TRBJ1-5; 9 bases match TRBD1. CDR1 SGHTA and CDR2 FQGNSA come from the germline V gene. Losses at the gene ends were 5 bases for V and 1 base for J; bases not matched to a gene: 6. The CDR3 has 16 amino acids. In DNA form, the CDR3 reads TGTGCCAGCAGCCCGCAGACAGGGGGGAGCAATCAGCCCCAGCATTTT. Translation gives CASSPQTGGSNQPQHF.

This clonotype is deemed large (0.1 to 1%). The chain carries TRBV7-2 and TRBJ2-5; D is perhaps TRBD2 (6 bases). CDR1 and CDR2 from the germline V gene are SGHTA and FQGNSA. Between the trimmed V and J ends, which lost 1 base and 3 bases, there was a span of 12 bases. The CDR3 contains 15 residues. CDR3 sequence reads: CASSLGSGYEETQYF. CDR3 coding DNA: TGTGCCAGCAGCTTAGGCAGCGGGTACGAAGAGACCCAGTACTTC.

The CDR3 spells CASQTGGYGYTF. CDR3 sequence (DNA): TGTGCCAGCCAGACAGGGGGCTATGGCTACACCTTC. The rearrangement joins TRBV28 to TRBJ1-2, with 9 bases fitting TRBD1. Looked up from germline, CDR1 is MDHEN and CDR2 is SYDVKM. V gave up 8 bases and J gave up 4 bases; unmatched junction bases: 2. CDR3 length: 12 residues.

The chain links TRBV20-1 to TRBJ1-6; TRBD1 aligns across 10 bases. Trimming removed 6 bases from V and 7 bases from J; junction bases left unmatched: 9. The CDR3 is 15 residues long. Germline CDR1 is DFQATT and CDR2 is SNEGSKA (reference sequence). CDR3 region: CSASPGQGNNSPLHF. The CDR3 nucleotides read TGCAGTGCCTCTCCGGGACAGGGGAACAATTCACCCCTCCACTTT.